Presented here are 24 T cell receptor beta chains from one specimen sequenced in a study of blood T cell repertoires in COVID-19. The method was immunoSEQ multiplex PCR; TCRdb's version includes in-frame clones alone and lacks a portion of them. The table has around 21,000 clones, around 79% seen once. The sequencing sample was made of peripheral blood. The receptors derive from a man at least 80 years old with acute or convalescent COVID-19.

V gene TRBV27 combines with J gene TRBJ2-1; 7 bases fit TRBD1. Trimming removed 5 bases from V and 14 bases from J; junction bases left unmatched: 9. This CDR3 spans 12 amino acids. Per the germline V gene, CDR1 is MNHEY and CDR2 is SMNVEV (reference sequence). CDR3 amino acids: CASSPDRAIEFF. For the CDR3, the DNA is TGTGCCAGCAGTCCCGACAGGGCGATAGAGTTCTTC.

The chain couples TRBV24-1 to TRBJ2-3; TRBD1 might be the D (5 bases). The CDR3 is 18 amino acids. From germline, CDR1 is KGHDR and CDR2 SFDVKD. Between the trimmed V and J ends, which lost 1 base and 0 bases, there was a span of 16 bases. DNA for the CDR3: TGTGCCACCAGTGATTTTGTTGGCAGGGTAACTAGCACAGATACGCAGTATTTT. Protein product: CATSDFVGRVTSTDTQYF.

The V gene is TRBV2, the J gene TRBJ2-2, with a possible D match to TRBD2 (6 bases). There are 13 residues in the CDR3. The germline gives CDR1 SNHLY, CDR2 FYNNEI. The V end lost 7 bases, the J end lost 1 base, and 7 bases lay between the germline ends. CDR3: CASKGGNTGELFF. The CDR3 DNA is TGTGCCAGCAAGGGAGGGAACACCGGGGAGCTGTTTTTT.

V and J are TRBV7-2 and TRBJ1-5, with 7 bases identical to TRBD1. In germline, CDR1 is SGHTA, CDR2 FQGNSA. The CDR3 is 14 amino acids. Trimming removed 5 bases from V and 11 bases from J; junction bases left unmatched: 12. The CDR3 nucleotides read TGTGCCAGCAGCCGGGACAGTTCCTCCGTAACCCAGCATTTT. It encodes CASSRDSSSVTQHF. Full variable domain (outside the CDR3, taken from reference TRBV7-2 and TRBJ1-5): GAGVSQSPSNKVTEKGKDVELRCDPISGHTALYWYRQSLGQGLEFLIYFQGNSAPDKSGLPSDRFSAERTGGSVSTLTIQRTQQEDSAVYLCASSRDSSSVTQHFGDGTRLSIL.

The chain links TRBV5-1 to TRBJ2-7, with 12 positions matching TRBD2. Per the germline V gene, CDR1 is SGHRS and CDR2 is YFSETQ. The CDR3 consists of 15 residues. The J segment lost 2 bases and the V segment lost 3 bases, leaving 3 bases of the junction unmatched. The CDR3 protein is CASSYGLAGTYEQYV. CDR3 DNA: TGCGCCAGCAGCTACGGACTAGCGGGGACCTACGAGCAGTACGTC.

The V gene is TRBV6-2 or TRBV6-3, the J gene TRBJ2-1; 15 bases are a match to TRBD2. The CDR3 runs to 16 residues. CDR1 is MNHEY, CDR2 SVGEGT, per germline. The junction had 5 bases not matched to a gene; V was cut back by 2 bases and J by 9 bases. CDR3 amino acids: CASSYGGLAGGREQFF. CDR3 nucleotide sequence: TGTGCCAGCAGTTACGGGGGACTAGCGGGAGGTCGTGAGCAGTTCTTC.

CDR3 nucleotides: TGTGCCAGCAGAACAGCTGGCGGGAGCTCCGAGCAGTACTTC. Translation gives CASRTAGGSSEQYF. The chain combines TRBV7-2 with TRBJ2-7, with 7 bases identical to TRBD2. This CDR3 has 14 residues. V shed 6 bases, J shed 6 bases, and the junction held 11 bases outside the gene matches. Germline CDR1 and CDR2: SGHTA and FQGNSA.

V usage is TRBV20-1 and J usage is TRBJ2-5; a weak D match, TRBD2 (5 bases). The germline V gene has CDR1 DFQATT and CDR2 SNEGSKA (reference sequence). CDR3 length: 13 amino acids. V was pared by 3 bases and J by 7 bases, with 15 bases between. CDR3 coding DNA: TGCAGTGCTAGTTCCCGGGATCAGAGGACCCAGTACTTC. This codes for CSASSRDQRTQYF.

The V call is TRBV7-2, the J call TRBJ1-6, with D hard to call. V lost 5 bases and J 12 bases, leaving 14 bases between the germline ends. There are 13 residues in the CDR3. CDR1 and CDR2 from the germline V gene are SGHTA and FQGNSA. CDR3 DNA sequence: TGTGCCAGCAGCACAACCCATTACAGACCCCTCCACTTT. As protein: CASSTTHYRPLHF.

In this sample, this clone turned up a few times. The CDR3 is CAITARAGTGELFF. The CDR3 bases are TGTGCCATCACCGCCCGAGCGGGCACCGGGGAGCTGTTTTTT. The V and J genes are TRBV10-3 and TRBJ2-2; TRBD2 might be the D (6 bases). V was shortened by 7 bases and J by 4 bases, with 13 bases between the two germline ends. Looked up from germline, CDR1 is ENHRY and CDR2 is SYGVKD. The length of the CDR3 is 14 residues.

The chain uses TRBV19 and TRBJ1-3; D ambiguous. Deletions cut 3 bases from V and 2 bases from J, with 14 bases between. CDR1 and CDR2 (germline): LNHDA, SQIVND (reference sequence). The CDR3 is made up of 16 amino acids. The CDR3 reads CASSINSEATGNTIYF. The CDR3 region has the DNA TGTGCCAGTAGTATTAATTCGGAAGCGACTGGAAACACCATATATTTT.

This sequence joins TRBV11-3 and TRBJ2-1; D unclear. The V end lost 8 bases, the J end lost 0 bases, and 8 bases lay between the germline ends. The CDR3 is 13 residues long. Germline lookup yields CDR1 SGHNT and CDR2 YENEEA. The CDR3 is CASATDSYNEQFF. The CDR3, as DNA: TGTGCCAGCGCCACAGACTCCTACAATGAGCAGTTCTTC. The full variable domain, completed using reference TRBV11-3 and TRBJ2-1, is EAGVVQSPRYKIIEKKQPVAFWCNPISGHNTLYWYLQNLGQGPELLIRYENEEAVDDSQLPKDRFSAERLKGVDSTLKIQPAELGDSAVYLCASATDSYNEQFFGPGTRLTVL.

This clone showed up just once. CDR3 amino acids: CASTSGTSQNTQYF. CDR3 in DNA: TGTGCCAGCACCTCCGGGACTAGCCAAAATACGCAGTATTTT. V is TRBV4-2 and J is TRBJ2-3; 9 bases are shared with TRBD2. Trimming cost V 7 bases and J 7 bases; bases outside gene matches: 9. The CDR3 totals 14 residues. Germline CDR1 LGHNA, CDR2 YNFKEQ.

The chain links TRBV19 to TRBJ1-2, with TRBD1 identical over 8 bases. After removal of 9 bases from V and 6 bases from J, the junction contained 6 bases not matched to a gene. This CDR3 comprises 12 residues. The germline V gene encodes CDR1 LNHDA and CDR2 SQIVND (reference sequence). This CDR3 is CASQTGAHGYTF. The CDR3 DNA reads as TGTGCCAGCCAGACAGGGGCACATGGCTACACCTTC.

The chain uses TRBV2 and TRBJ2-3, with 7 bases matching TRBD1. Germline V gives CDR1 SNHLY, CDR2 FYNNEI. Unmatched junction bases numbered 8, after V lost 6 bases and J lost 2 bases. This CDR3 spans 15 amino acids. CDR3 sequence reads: CASRNRDSNTDTQYF. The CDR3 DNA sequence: TGTGCCAGCAGGAACCGGGACAGCAACACAGATACGCAGTATTTT.

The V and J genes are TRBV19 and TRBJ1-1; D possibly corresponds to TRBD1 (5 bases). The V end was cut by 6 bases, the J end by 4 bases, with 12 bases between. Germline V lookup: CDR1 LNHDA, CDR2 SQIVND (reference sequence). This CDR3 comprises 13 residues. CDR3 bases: TGTGCCAGTAGCGGGACTTCTCGCACTGAAGCTTTCTTT. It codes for CASSGTSRTEAFF.

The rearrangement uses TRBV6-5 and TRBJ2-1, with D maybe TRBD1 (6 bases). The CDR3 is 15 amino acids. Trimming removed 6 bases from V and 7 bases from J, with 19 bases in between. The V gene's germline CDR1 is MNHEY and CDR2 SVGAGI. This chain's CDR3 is CASSPSLGRGNEQFF. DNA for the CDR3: TGTGCCAGCAGCCCCTCCCTAGGTAGGGGGAATGAGCAGTTCTTC.

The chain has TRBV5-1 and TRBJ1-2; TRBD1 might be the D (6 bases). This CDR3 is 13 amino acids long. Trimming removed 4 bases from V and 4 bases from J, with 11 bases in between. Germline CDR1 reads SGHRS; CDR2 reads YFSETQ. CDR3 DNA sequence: TGCGCCAGCAGCCCGGAGACAGGCTATGGCTACACCTTC. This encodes CASSPETGYGYTF.

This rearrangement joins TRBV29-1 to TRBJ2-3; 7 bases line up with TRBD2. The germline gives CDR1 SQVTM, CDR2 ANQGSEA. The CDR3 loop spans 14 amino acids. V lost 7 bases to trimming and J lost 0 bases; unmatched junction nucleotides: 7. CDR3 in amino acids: CSARPSGSTDTQYF. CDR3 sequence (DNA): TGCAGCGCTCGCCCTAGCGGAAGCACAGATACGCAGTATTTT.

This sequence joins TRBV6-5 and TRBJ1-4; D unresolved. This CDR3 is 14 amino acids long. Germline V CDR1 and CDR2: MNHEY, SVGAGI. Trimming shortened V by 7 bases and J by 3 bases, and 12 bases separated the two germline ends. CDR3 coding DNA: TGTGCCAGCACCCCGCGGGGTTCTAATGAAAAACTGTTTTTT. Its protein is CASTPRGSNEKLFF.

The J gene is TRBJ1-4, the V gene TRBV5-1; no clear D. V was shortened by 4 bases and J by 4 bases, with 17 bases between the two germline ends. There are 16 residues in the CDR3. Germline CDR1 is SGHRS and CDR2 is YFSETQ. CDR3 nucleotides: TGCGCCAGCAGCGCGGATACGGGAAGCCTTAATGAAAAACTGTTTTTT. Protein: CASSADTGSLNEKLFF.

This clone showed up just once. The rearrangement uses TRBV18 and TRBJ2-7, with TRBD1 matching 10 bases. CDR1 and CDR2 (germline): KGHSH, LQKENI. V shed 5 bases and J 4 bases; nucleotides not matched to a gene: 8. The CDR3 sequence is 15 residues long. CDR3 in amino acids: CASSVTGTGEYEQYF. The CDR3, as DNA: TGTGCCAGCTCAGTTACCGGGACAGGGGAGTACGAGCAGTACTTC.

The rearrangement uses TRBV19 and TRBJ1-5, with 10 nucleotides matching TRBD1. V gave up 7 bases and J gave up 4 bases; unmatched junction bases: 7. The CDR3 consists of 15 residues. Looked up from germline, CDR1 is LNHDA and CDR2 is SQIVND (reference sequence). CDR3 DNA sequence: TGTGCCAGTAAACGGGACAGGGGTGATAATCAGCCCCAGCATTTT. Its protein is CASKRDRGDNQPQHF.

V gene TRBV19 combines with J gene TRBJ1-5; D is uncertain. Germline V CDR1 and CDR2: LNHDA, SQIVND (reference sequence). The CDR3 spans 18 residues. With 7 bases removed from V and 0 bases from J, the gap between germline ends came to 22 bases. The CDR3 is CASTVAFSRLYSNQPQHF. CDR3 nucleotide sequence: TGTGCCAGTACCGTCGCGTTCTCCAGACTCTATAGCAATCAGCCCCAGCATTTT.